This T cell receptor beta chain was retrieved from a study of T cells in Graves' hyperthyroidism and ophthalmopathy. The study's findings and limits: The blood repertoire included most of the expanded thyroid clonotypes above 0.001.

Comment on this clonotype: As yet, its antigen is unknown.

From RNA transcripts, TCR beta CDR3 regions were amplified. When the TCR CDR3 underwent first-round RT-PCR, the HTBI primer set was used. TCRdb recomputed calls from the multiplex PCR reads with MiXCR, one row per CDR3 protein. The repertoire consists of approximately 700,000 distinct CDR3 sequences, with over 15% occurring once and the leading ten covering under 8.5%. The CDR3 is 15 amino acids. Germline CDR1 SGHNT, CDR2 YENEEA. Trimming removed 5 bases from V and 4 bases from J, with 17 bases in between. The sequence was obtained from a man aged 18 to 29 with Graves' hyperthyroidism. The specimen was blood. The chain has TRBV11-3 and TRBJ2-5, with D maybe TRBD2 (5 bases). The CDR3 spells CASSPPDAGLETQYF. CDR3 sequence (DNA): TGTGCCAGCAGCCCTCCCGACGCGGGCTTAGAGACCCAGTACTTC.